This T cell receptor (beta chain) is from a study of Tregs in tolerant kidney transplant recipients (dated by TCRdb to between 2017 and 2020). About the full investigation: The study used TCRbeta sequencing to identify donor-specific regulatory T cells before combined kidney and bone marrow transplantation, then tracked those cells after transplant. TCRbeta repertoire sequencing was used in 3 healthy controls to compare several methods for expanding Tregs specific for an allogeneic donor.

This clone counts as medium-sized (0.01 to 0.1%). The target of this receptor is not known. The input lacks base qualities; no much larger clone sits a single base away. Overall results and qualifications from the work: Expanding Tregs with activated donor B cells appeared to identify the most biologically relevant and donor-specific TCRbeta repertoire. Although technical replication error seemed to be minimal, the question of biological reproducibility was not addressed directly. The study was limited by small patient numbers, and the findings need validation in larger populations and under other immunosuppression protocols.

Taken from the germline V gene (reference sequence), the CDR1 and CDR2 loops are MNHNY and SVGAGI. The trim is 11 bases for V and 1 base for J, with a gap of 14 bases between the germline ends. Spanning cysteine to phenylalanine, the CDR3 consists of 13 amino acids. Of all the DNA, just the CDR3 is kept, 39 bases in frame from base 1. Thawed PBMCs were FACS-sorted into unstimulated Tregs (CD4+CD25+CD127-), CD4+ non-Tregs (CD4+CD25-), CD4 cells and CD8 cells. Healthy control blood came either as purchased buffy coats or from healthy volunteers. Healthy control blood was processed by Ficoll density gradient to PBMCs and cryopreserved; patient PBMCs were collected before and after transplant. For TCRbeta CDR3 sequencing, genomic DNA was extracted from sorted cells using the QIAGEN DNeasy Blood and Tissue Kit. High-throughput TCRbeta CDR3 sequencing, including PCR amplification with bias correction and internal controls, was performed commercially through immunoSEQ. In the original analysis: Unique productive TCRbeta sequences were defined by CDR3 nucleotide sequence where primers matched, and otherwise by CDR3 amino acid sequence together with Vbeta and Jbeta genes. To correct for sorting error, sequences found in more than one sorted population at a frequency ratio of 2:1 or less were discarded, and the remaining shared sequences were assigned to the population with the higher frequency. A sequence was defined as donor-reactive if the sequence was expanded at least 5-fold in CFSE-low cells compared with unstimulated cells and had a frequency of at least 0.01% in CFSE-low cells. Repertoire divergence was quantified by Jensen-Shannon divergence calculated from the top 100 TCRbeta sequences ranked by frequency. When a sample had multiple sequencing runs, each run was corrected for sorting error separately and the runs were then pooled. Here the immuneACCESS table is served through TCRdb, limited to in-frame sequences with V and J called. Missing clones are a known gap in these copies; in checked studies unresolved V genes cover under half, and the rest lacks a known reason. The V and J calls and clone size come from that table; D and trimming were worked out from the DNA. This sample holds over 50,000 clones; around four fifths were observed only once. The ten largest clones take up about 5% of the sample.

The receptor was isolated from a human donor in good health. In this chain, TRBV6-6 is recombined with TRBJ1-2, with TRBD1 as a weak D call on 5 bases. Specimen: CD4+ T cells from blood. Here is the DNA: TGTGCCGGGGGTCCACAAAATAACTATGGCTACACCTTC. It is translated as CAGGPQNNYGYTF.